These 31 T cell receptor beta chains originate from one sample sequenced in a study of cytomegalovirus exposure and HLA in healthy donors. Generated by immunoSEQ multiplex PCR, the TCRdb table keeps only in-frame clones and is missing some. The profile shows 30,000 to 40,000 clones, roughly 91% of them singletons. The sample taken for sequencing was PBMCs. These receptors were obtained from a man between 18 and 35 years old in good health and CMV-seronegative.

The chain joins TRBV7-6 to TRBJ2-7, with 10 bases that match TRBD1. Looked up from germline, CDR1 is SGHVS and CDR2 is FNYEAQ. The V and J ends lost 5 bases and 6 bases, in that order; junction bases with no gene match: 13. The CDR3 loop spans 16 amino acids. The CDR3 protein is CASSPKTGGAPVEQYF. DNA of the CDR3: TGTGCCAGCAGCCCGAAGACAGGGGGCGCGCCCGTCGAGCAGTACTTC.

The rearrangement links TRBV5-4 to TRBJ2-2; 10 nucleotides match TRBD2. The CDR3 has 16 residues. V trimming: 0 bases; J trimming: 5 bases; junction bases outside the gene matches: 4. The germline gives CDR1 SGHNT, CDR2 YYREEE (reference sequence). The CDR3 DNA reads TGTGCCAGCAGCTTGGGGCTAGCGGGAGATACCGGGGAGCTGTTTTTT. Protein sequence: CASSLGLAGDTGELFF.

The J gene is TRBJ1-1, the V gene TRBV7-9; no reliable D call. CDR1 and CDR2 (germline): SEHNR, FQNEAQ (reference sequence). The V gene lost 5 bases and the J gene lost 3 bases, with 13 bases spanning the gap. The CDR3 length is 14 residues. This chain's CDR3 is CASSHFGEDTEAFF. CDR3 sequence (DNA): TGTGCCAGCAGCCATTTCGGAGAAGACACTGAAGCTTTCTTT.

The chain joins TRBV6-6 to TRBJ1-2; D perhaps matches TRBD1 (5 bases). The germline V gene encodes CDR1 MNHNY and CDR2 SVGAGI (reference sequence). This CDR3 comprises 12 residues. Trimming stripped 4 bases from V and 8 bases from J, with 11 bases between. The CDR3 reads CASSFGGGGYTF. The DNA of the CDR3 is TGTGCCAGCAGTTTCGGGGGGGGAGGCTACACCTTC.

The chain couples TRBV19 to TRBJ2-1; TRBD2 matches 11 bases. V trimming: 5 bases; J trimming: 7 bases; junction bases outside the gene matches: 10. Germline CDR1 LNHDA, CDR2 SQIVND (reference sequence). The CDR3 covers 16 residues. CDR3 amino acids: CASSQIAGGMGNEQFF. The CDR3, as DNA: TGTGCCAGTAGTCAAATAGCGGGGGGGATGGGGAATGAGCAGTTCTTC.

The gene calls are TRBV30 and TRBJ1-4; D gene uncertain. The CDR3 extends over 14 amino acids. Between the trimmed V and J ends, which lost 5 bases and 8 bases, there was a span of 18 bases. CDR1 GTSNPN and CDR2 SVGIG come from the germline V gene (reference sequence). The CDR3 protein is CAWGPEVLGEKLFF. The CDR3 DNA reads as TGTGCCTGGGGGCCGGAGGTCCTCGGGGAAAAACTGTTTTTT.

V usage is TRBV5-4 and J usage is TRBJ2-1; 8 positions agree with TRBD2. The CDR3 consists of 16 residues. Germline loops: CDR1 SGHNT, CDR2 YYREEE (reference sequence). The trim removed 0 bases at V and 9 bases at J, leaving 11 bases unmatched. DNA for the CDR3: TGTGCCAGCAGCTTGGCAGGGACTAGTTCGTGGGGTGAGCAGTTCTTC. It yields the protein CASSLAGTSSWGEQFF.

The chain is built from TRBV10-3 and TRBJ2-2, with D maybe TRBD2 (7 bases). V gave up 7 bases and J gave up 6 bases, with 18 bases separating them. This CDR3 has 15 residues. The germline V gene encodes CDR1 ENHRY and CDR2 SYGVKD. CDR3 bases: TGTGCCATCAAAGGGGGAGGGTCGGAGGCCGGGGAGCTGTTTTTT. It codes for CAIKGGGSEAGELFF.

The rearrangement uses TRBV29-1 and TRBJ2-5; 8 positions agree with TRBD1. J was trimmed by 7 bases and V by 8 bases; bases with no gene match: 9. The CDR3 is 12 amino acids. From germline, CDR1 is SQVTM and CDR2 ANQGSEA. CDR3 loop: CSSQGARLTQYF. The CDR3 DNA reads TGCAGCTCCCAGGGGGCCCGCCTGACCCAGTACTTC.

V usage is TRBV25-1 and J usage is TRBJ2-7, with 7 nucleotides matching TRBD2. V trimming: 2 bases; J trimming: 0 bases; junction bases outside the gene matches: 7. The CDR3 has 16 amino acids. Germline-derived CDR1 and CDR2 are MGHDK and SYGVNS. The CDR3 bases are TGTGCCAGCAGTGAACCCTCGGGGGGAAGCTCCTACGAGCAGTACTTC. Its protein product is CASSEPSGGSSYEQYF.

This clone was seen once. This rearrangement joins TRBV6-4 to TRBJ2-7, with D tentatively TRBD1 (6 bases). CDR3 length: 15 residues. Per germline, CDR1 MRHNA and CDR2 SNTAGT. V dropped 3 bases and J dropped 3 bases, with 15 bases sitting between them. CDR3 sequence: CASSDPDRTYYEQYF. Here the CDR3 DNA reads TGTGCCAGCAGTGATCCAGACAGGACTTACTACGAGCAGTACTTC.

V is TRBV27 and J is TRBJ1-1; a weak D match, TRBD1 (6 bases). V shed 3 bases and J shed 4 bases, with 15 bases lying between them. Germline V CDR1 and CDR2: MNHEY, SMNVEV (reference sequence). This CDR3 contains 15 residues. The CDR3 reads CASSFEATGTTEAFF. As DNA, the CDR3 is TGTGCCAGCAGTTTTGAAGCAACAGGGACCACTGAAGCTTTCTTT.

V usage is TRBV19 and J usage is TRBJ1-6; TRBD1 is a possible D gene (5 bases). This CDR3 is 16 amino acids long. CDR1 and CDR2 from the germline V gene are LNHDA and SQIVND (reference sequence). Trimming left V 0 bases short and J 6 bases short, with 12 bases between. CDR3 in amino acids: CASSIDAAGGNSPLHF. For the CDR3, the DNA is TGTGCCAGTAGTATAGACGCGGCCGGGGGTAATTCACCCCTCCACTTT.

Here the CDR3 DNA reads TGTGCCAGCTCACTAGGAGGAGGGTACAATGAGCAGTTCTTC. Its protein is CASSLGGGYNEQFF. The gene calls are TRBV18 and TRBJ2-1; a weak D match, TRBD2 (6 bases). V gave up 4 bases and J gave up 4 bases, with 11 bases separating them. Germline values: CDR1 KGHSH, CDR2 LQKENI. The CDR3 spans 14 residues.

CDR3 sequence: CASSPWGGTDTQYF. The CDR3 DNA reads TGTGCCAGCAGCCCTTGGGGGGGCACAGATACGCAGTATTTT. This chain uses TRBV11-2 with TRBJ2-3, with TRBD2 as a possible D gene (6 bases). The CDR3 length is 14 residues. Trimming pared 5 bases from V and 1 base from J, leaving 10 bases between. Germline V gene sequence: CDR1 SGHAT, CDR2 FQNNGV.

The chain uses TRBV2 and TRBJ1-4, with TRBD1 matching 9 bases. V shed 5 bases, J shed 6 bases, and the junction held 7 bases outside the gene matches. The CDR3 spans 15 residues. CDR1 is SNHLY, CDR2 FYNNEI, per germline. CDR3 amino acids: CASSPGTGTDEKLFF. In nucleotides, the CDR3 is TGTGCCAGCAGTCCCGGGACAGGGACGGATGAAAAACTGTTTTTT.

The chain combines TRBV6-1 with TRBJ2-7; D possibly corresponds to TRBD1 (5 bases). The length of the CDR3 is 12 residues. Per the germline V gene, CDR1 is MNHNS and CDR2 is SASEGT. Trimming cost V 11 bases and J 2 bases, with 13 bases left between them. The CDR3 DNA reads as TGTGCCGTCTCCCCAGGGACCTACGAGCAGTACTTC. It yields the protein CAVSPGTYEQYF.

This clone was found once. The rearrangement links TRBV6-9 to TRBJ1-2; 9 nucleotides align to TRBD1. Per germline, CDR1 MNHGY and CDR2 SVAAGI. The CDR3 spans 13 residues. The J segment lost 5 bases and the V segment lost 4 bases, leaving 2 bases of the junction unmatched. Written as DNA, the CDR3 is TGTGCCAGCAGTTCGGACAGGGGATATGGCTACACCTTC. It is translated as CASSSDRGYGYTF.

The chain employs TRBV15 and TRBJ1-4, with D tentatively TRBD1 (6 bases). Trimming pared 0 bases from V and 8 bases from J, leaving 10 bases between. Germline V gene sequence: CDR1 LNHNV, CDR2 YYDKDF (reference sequence). The CDR3 is made up of 14 amino acids. The CDR3, as DNA: TGTGCCACCAGCAGAGACAGGGGCGGCGAAAAACTGTTTTTT. Its protein product is CATSRDRGGEKLFF. Based on the CDR3 plus reference TRBV15 and TRBJ1-4, the full variable domain is DAMVIQNPRYQVTQFGKPVTLSCSQTLNHNVMYWYQQKSSQAPKLLFHYYDKDFNNEADTPDNFQSRRPNTSFCFLDIRSPGLGDTAMYLCATSRDRGGEKLFFGSGTQLSVL.

This chain uses TRBV11-1 with TRBJ1-1; a weak D match, TRBD1 (6 bases). Germline CDR1 SGHAT, CDR2 FQDESV (reference sequence). The CDR3 spans 15 residues. Trimming removed 5 bases at V and 4 bases at J, with 17 bases between. CDR3 DNA: TGTGCCAGCAGCCGGGCGGGGGCGCTTCGCACTGAAGCTTTCTTT. Translating it yields CASSRAGALRTEAFF.

The chain recombines TRBV7-6 with TRBJ2-7; D is possibly TRBD2 (5 bases). The CDR3 extends over 15 amino acids. The germline CDR1 and CDR2 sequences are SGHVS and FNYEAQ. Trimming left V 2 bases short and J 1 base short, with 12 bases between. This chain's CDR3 is CASSLTAGLSYEQYF. The CDR3 nucleotides are TGTGCCAGCAGCTTAACGGCGGGCCTTTCCTACGAGCAGTACTTC. Drawing the rest from reference TRBV7-6 and TRBJ2-7, the complete variable domain is GAGVSQSPRYKVTKRGQDVALRCDPISGHVSLYWYRQALGQGPEFLTYFNYEAQQDKSGLPNDRFSAERPEGSISTLTIQRTEQRDSAMYRCASSLTAGLSYEQYFGPGTRLTVT.

J is TRBJ1-2 and V is TRBV5-1; 12 positions agree with TRBD1. Germline CDR1 is SGHRS and CDR2 is YFSETQ. This CDR3 spans 14 amino acids. V shed 4 bases and J 8 bases; nucleotides not matched to a gene: 6. The CDR3 protein is CASSIGTGGEGYTF. In nucleotides, the CDR3 is TGCGCCAGCAGCATCGGGACAGGGGGCGAAGGCTACACCTTC.

This chain links TRBV11-3 with TRBJ1-1; D may be TRBD1 (6 bases). The V end was cut by 2 bases, the J end by 5 bases, with 9 bases between. Germline lookup yields CDR1 SGHNT and CDR2 YENEEA. This CDR3 comprises 13 residues. CDR3 sequence: CASSLNRATEAFF. The CDR3 DNA sequence: TGTGCCAGCAGCTTAAACAGGGCGACTGAAGCTTTCTTT.

On this clone itself: Other DNA sequences of this sample code for an identical CDR3. The chain employs TRBV29-1 and TRBJ1-6, with no clear D. The CDR3 consists of 12 residues. Trimming left V 3 bases short and J 15 bases short, with 15 bases between. Germline assignment: CDR1 SQVTM and CDR2 ANQGSEA. The CDR3 DNA reads TGCAGCGTTGAGGCTTTAGGCGGCGGCCTCCACTTT. This gives the protein CSVEALGGGLHF.

The gene calls are TRBV7-6 and TRBJ2-1; D gene unclear. CDR1 is SGHVS and CDR2 is FNYEAQ in the germline V gene. The V and J ends lost 1 base and 7 bases respectively, with 8 bases between them. There are 13 residues in the CDR3. The CDR3 DNA reads TGTGCCAGCAGCTTAGGGGCCGAAAATGAGCAGTTCTTC. Translation gives CASSLGAENEQFF.

The CDR3 nucleotides read TGTGCCAGCAGTGAACTGGGACAGGGATTCGCGGTGCAGTACTTC. Residues: CASSELGQGFAVQYF. The chain links TRBV6-1 to TRBJ2-7; 9 positions match TRBD1. Per germline, CDR1 MNHNS and CDR2 SASEGT. Losses at the gene ends were 2 bases for V and 9 bases for J; bases not matched to a gene: 11. The CDR3 totals 15 residues.

The chain links TRBV10-3 to TRBJ2-2; D unclear. V lost 1 base and J lost 5, with 5 bases in between. Per germline, CDR1 ENHRY and CDR2 SYGVKD. The CDR3 extends over 13 amino acids. CDR3 sequence reads: CAISEFGTGELFF. The CDR3, as DNA: TGTGCCATCAGTGAGTTCGGGACCGGGGAGCTGTTTTTT.

This chain links TRBV5-1 with TRBJ1-2, with D tentatively TRBD1 (6 bases). The germline V gene encodes CDR1 SGHRS and CDR2 YFSETQ. The CDR3 has 15 amino acids. V was shortened by 4 bases and J by 4 bases, with 17 bases between the two germline ends. CDR3 in amino acids: CASSPLQGEGYGYTF. The CDR3 nucleotides are TGCGCCAGCAGCCCGCTACAGGGAGAGGGCTATGGCTACACCTTC.

The CDR3 nucleotides read TGCGCCAGCAGTGTGTATAGCAATCAGCCCCAGCATTTT. This codes for CASSVYSNQPQHF. The chain joins TRBV10-2 to TRBJ1-5; D uncertain. Germline values: CDR1 WSHSY, CDR2 SAAADI. Trimming took 4 bases from V and 0 from J, leaving 4 bases between them. The CDR3 runs to 13 residues.

The J gene is TRBJ1-1, the V gene TRBV27, with a tentative D call TRBD1 (6 bases). The ends were cut back, 0 bases at V and 4 bases at J, with 12 bases in the middle. The length of the CDR3 is 15 residues. The germline V gene has CDR1 MNHEY and CDR2 SMNVEV (reference sequence). Written as DNA, the CDR3 is TGTGCCAGCAGTTTATCCCTGGGGGCGAGCACTGAAGCTTTCTTT. This encodes CASSLSLGASTEAFF.

Points on this clone: The junction shows a germline mismatch at one end, possibly a read error. This chain connects TRBV7-7 to TRBJ2-3, with D tentatively TRBD2 (5 bases). In germline, CDR1 is SSHAT, CDR2 FNYEAQ (reference sequence). CDR3 length: 13 amino acids. The CDR3: CASSLDYTDTQYF. Written as DNA, the CDR3 is TGTGCTAGCAGCTTAGACTACACAGATACGCAGTATTTT.